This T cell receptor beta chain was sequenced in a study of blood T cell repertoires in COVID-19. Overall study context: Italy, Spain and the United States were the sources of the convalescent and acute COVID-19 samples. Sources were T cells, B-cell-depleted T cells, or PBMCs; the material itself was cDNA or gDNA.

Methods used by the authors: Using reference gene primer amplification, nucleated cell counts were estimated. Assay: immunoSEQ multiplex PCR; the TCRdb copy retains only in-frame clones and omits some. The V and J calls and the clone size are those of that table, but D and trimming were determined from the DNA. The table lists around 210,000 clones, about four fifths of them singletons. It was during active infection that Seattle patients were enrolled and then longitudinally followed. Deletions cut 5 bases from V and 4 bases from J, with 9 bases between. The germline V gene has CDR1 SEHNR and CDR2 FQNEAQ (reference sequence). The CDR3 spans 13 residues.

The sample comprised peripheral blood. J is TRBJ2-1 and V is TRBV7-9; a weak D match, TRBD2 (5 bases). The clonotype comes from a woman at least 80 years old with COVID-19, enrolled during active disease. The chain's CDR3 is CASSPGSYNEQFF. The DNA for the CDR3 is TGTGCCAGCAGCCCGGGATCATACAATGAGCAGTTCTTC.